The clone carrying this TCR beta chain was found a few times. One end of the junction does not line up with germline, which may come from a read error. TCRdb reanalyzed the PCR reads with MiXCR. This sample has tens of thousands of clones, with under 25% found just once. This sample was included in a study of metastatic and nonmetastatic thyroid tumors. None of the patients had undergone any treatment ahead of thyroid surgery. The germline V gene encodes CDR1 ENHRY and CDR2 SYGVKD. The CDR3 covers 14 residues. The V gene is TRBV10-3, the J gene TRBJ1-6; 7 bases are a match to TRBD1. The specimen was blood. The receptor was derived from a female donor with papillary thyroid cancer or a benign thyroid nodule (not recorded which). Some clones in this sample may be carry-over from other donors' samples. CDR3: CAISRQGSNSPFHF. The CDR3 DNA is TGTGCCATCAGTAGACAGGGAAGTAATTCACCCTTCCACTTT.